This T cell receptor (beta chain) was sequenced for a study of CD8+ T cells in alopecia areata. Study as a whole: Treated patients were given oral tofacitinib, which was dosed at 5 to 10 mg twice daily.

Treatment described: oral pan-JAK inhibitor, 5-10 mg twice daily. Alopecia areata patients provided lesional scalp punch biopsies and peripheral blood, both collected for the study. PBMCs were stained for CD3, CD4 and CD8, and CD4+ and CD8+ T cells were sorted. RNA was isolated and reverse transcribed to cDNA, the sequencing template. Only in-frame clones appear in the TCRdb table, and some are missing; sequencing was by immunoSEQ multiplex PCR. The repertoire holds about 190,000 clones, with roughly 50% as singletons. This sample comprised CD8+ T cells sorted from blood, obtained at week 24, from a patient treated with tofacitinib. This clonotype was obtained from a human donor with alopecia areata.

CDR3 sequence (DNA): TGTGCCAGCAGTGAAAGGGGCTACGAGCAGTACTTC. Residues: CASSERGYEQYF. The chain links TRBV25-1 to TRBJ2-7; possibly TRBD1 for D (5 bases). The germline V and J ends were trimmed by 2 bases and 3 bases, with 5 bases remaining between them. Germline V lookup: CDR1 MGHDK, CDR2 SYGVNS. This CDR3 comprises 12 residues.